This T cell receptor (beta chain) was recorded in a study of identical twins (dated by TCRdb to the mid-2010s). At the level of the whole study: To test whether fetal clonotypes persist, the study used deep sequencing on TCR alpha and beta repertoires from monozygotic twins, unrelated adults of various ages, and cord blood. To rule out contamination, replicate twin experiments were performed at different times with different library preparation protocols.

In the case of this clonotype: The target of this receptor is not known. There are no base qualities to consult, and no much larger clone falls within one base.

General findings and caveats noted by the study authors: Invariant T cells such as MAIT and iNKT could partly confound zero-insertion analyses, though diverse VJ usage argued against this for most clonotypes. The excess sharing between twins in beta out-of-frame sequences was weaker because fewer shared sequences reduced the signal-to-noise ratio. Compared with coincidental sharing between unrelated individuals, an excess of low generation-probability sequences was observed among out-of-frame TCR alpha sequences shared between twins. Abundant cord blood beta clonotypes had fewer insertions, young adult naive repertoires showed a similar but weaker trend, and memory repertoires showed no such trend. Because the same donors could not be followed over many years, the conclusions relied on cross-sectional statistical analysis. Out-of-frame TCR alpha sharing in monozygotic twins was systematically underestimated by recombination models, whereas sharing between unrelated individuals was in agreement with the recombination models.

Library prep was done by 5' RACE. TCRdb lists the instrument as Illumina HiSeq 2000. Template switching added a universal primer binding site, and the final cDNA carried a unique molecular identifier that allowed TCR cDNA molecules to be counted accurately. Specific primers in the conserved constant-segment region were used to synthesize first-strand cDNA for the TCR alpha and beta chains. To control for contamination, every cDNA library was double barcoded, receiving both a SMART-Mk sample barcode and Illumina barcodes. Two successive PCR steps introduced TruSeq adapter sequences along with Illumina sample barcodes. TCR alpha and beta cDNA libraries were sequenced on the Illumina HiSeq platform with custom primers. On the authors' methods: Raw reads were processed with MiGEC to extract unique molecular identifiers, and MiXCR was used to determine CDR3 positions. Recombination models were inferred per individual with the repgenHMM and IGoR tools using an EM algorithm. The analysis of shared clonotypes was done with the tcR package in R, with sharing normalized by the product of cloneset sizes. To study raw recombination free of thymic and clonal selection effects, out-of-frame nonproductive sequences were analyzed. TCRdb reran the public reads through fastp at Q25 and MiXCR, keeping productive beta chains. Each CDR3 protein appears once, grouped with its most common genes and DNA. The V and J calls shown here were made by TCRdb, not taken from the authors' results. The sample table holds about 720,000 distinct CDR3 sequences, of which about 20% were seen once. The ten largest clones take up over 10% of the sample.

Every donor in the study was a healthy Caucasian. Three pairs of female monozygotic twins, all aged 18 to 29 years, made up the twin cohort. RNA for TCR libraries was isolated from peripheral blood mononuclear cells. Trimming removed 5 bases from V and 5 bases from J, leaving 6 bases between the germline ends. The germline V gene provides CDR1 MNHEY and CDR2 SVGAGI. CDR3 length: 12 amino acids, cysteine to phenylalanine. Solely the CDR3 DNA is kept, with 36 bases framed from the first base. These data also formed part of another study, on T cells expressing NK-cell markers. Per that second paper: Fewer than ten donors provided sorted CD3+CD56+NKG2C+, CD3+CD56+NKG2C- and CD3+CD56-NKG2C+ T-cell subsets, whose TCR beta-chain repertoires were profiled. Among the eight sequenced donors, seven were HCMV-seropositive and one was HCMV-seronegative. To restrict sorting to alphabetaTCR-expressing T cells, an anti-gammadeltaTCR antibody was added in several experiments. In several donors, the dominant CD3+CD56+NKG2C+ clonotypes were found to rank among the top 10 CD8+ clonotypes and to make up about 1.0-7.0% of CD8+ T cells. Those dominant clonotypes were again the most abundant among CD3+CD56-NKG2C+ cells in a few donors, at roughly 28.3-65%. Whether the expanded NKG2C-expressing T cell clones were specific for HCMV antigens was left unclear. All eight donors whose samples were sequenced were randomly selected healthy volunteers, three of them men and five women. A commercial ELISA kit detecting HCMV-specific IgG in serum was used to determine HCMV serostatus. For five to seven donors, bulk peripheral blood T-cell repertoires were also sequenced from unsorted PBMC. MIGEC was used to demultiplex reads and group reads by UMI, and MiTCR was used to assemble and quantify clonotypes. To exclude erroneous sequences, only TCR cDNA sequences supported by at least two reads were retained. The tcR package was used for downstream repertoire analysis, with clonotypes matched between fractions based on CDR3 nucleotide sequence plus V segment. VDJmatch was used to annotate antigen specificity against VDJdb, with one amino acid substitution in CDR3 permitted.

The source material was PBMCs. The rearranged segments are TRBV6-5 and TRBJ2-2; confidence is insufficient to name the D gene. The receptor's source is a woman younger than 30 in good health. The bases read TGTGCCAGCAGTGGTAGAACCGGGGAGCTGTTTTTT. Translated, it gives CASSGRTGELFF.